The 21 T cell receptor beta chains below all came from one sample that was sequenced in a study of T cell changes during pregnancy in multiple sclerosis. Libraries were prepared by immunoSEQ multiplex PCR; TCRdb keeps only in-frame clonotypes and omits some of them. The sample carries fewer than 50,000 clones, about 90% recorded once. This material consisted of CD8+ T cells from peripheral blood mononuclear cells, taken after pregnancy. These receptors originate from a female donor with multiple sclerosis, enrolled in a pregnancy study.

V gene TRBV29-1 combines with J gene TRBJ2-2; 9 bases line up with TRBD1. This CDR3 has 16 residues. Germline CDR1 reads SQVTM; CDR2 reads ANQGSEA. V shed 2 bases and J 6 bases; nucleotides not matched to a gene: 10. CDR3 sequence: CSVELGTGTTAGELFF. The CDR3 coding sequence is TGCAGCGTTGAATTAGGGACAGGGACCACAGCCGGGGAGCTGTTTTTT.

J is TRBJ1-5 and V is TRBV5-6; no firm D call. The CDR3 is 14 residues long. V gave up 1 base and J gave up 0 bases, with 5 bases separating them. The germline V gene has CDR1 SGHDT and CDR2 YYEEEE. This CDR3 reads CASSLSGSNQPQHF. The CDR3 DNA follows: TGTGCCAGCAGCTTGTCCGGTAGCAATCAGCCCCAGCATTTT.

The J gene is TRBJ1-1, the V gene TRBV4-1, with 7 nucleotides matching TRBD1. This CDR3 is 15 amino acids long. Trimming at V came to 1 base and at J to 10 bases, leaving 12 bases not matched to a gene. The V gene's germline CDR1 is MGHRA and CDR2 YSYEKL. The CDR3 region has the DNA TGCGCCAGCAGCCAAGCCGGGACAGCTCCCACGGGAGCTTTCTTT. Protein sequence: CASSQAGTAPTGAFF.

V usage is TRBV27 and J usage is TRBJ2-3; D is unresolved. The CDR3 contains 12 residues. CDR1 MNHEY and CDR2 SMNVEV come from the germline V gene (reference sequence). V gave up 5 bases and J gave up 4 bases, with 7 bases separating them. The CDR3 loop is CASSHTPDTQYF. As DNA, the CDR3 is TGTGCCAGCAGTCACACCCCAGATACGCAGTATTTT.

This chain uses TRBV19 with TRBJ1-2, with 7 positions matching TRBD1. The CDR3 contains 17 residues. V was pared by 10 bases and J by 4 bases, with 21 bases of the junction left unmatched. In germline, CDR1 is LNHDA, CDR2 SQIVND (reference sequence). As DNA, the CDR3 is TGTGCCACTAAACACATGGACAGGTCGACCTCTTTCTATGGCTACACCTTC. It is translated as CATKHMDRSTSFYGYTF.

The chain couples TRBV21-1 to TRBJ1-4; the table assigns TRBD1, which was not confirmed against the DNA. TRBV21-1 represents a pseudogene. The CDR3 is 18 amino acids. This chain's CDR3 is CASSIGIGDSVTHEKLFF. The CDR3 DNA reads TGTGCCAGCAGCATCGGGATCGGGGACAGTGTGACCCATGAAAAACTGTTTTTT.

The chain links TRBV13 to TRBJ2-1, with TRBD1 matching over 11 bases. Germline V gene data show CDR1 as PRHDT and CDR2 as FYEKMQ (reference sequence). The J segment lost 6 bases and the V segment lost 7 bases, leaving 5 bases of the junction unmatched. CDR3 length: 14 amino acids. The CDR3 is CASTAGTGGNEQFF. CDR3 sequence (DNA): TGTGCCAGCACCGCCGGGACAGGGGGCAATGAGCAGTTCTTC.

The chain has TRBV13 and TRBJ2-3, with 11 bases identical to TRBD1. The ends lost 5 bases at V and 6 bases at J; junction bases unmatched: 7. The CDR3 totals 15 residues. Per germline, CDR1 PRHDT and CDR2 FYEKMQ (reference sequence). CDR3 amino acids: CASSPRTGGRDTQYF. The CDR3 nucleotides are TGTGCCAGCAGCCCCCGGACAGGGGGCCGCGATACGCAGTATTTT.

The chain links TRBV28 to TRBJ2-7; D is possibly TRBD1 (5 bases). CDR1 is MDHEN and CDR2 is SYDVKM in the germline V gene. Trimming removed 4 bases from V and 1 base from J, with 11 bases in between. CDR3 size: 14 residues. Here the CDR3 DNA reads TGTGCCAGCAGTTCCCCGACAGTTTCCTACGAGCAGTACTTC. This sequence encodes CASSSPTVSYEQYF.

Written as DNA, the CDR3 is TGTGCCAGCAGCGATGCGACGGGAGAGTACAATGAGCAGTTCTTC. The encoded protein is CASSDATGEYNEQFF. The rearrangement joins TRBV7-2 to TRBJ2-1; tentative D call: TRBD2 (6 bases). Germline V gives CDR1 SGHTA, CDR2 FQGNSA. The CDR3 is 15 residues long. V was shortened by 5 bases and J by 4 bases, with 15 bases between the two germline ends.

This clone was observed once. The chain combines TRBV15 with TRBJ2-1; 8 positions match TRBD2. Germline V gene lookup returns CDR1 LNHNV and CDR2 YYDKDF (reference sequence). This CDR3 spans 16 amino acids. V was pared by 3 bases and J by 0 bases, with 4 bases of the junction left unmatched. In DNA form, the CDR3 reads TGTGCCACCAGCAGTCTCAGCGGGAGCTCCTACAATGAGCAGTTCTTC. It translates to CATSSLSGSSYNEQFF.

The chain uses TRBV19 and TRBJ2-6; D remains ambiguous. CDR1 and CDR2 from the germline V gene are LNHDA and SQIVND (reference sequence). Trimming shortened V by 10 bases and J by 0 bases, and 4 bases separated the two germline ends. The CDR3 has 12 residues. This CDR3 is CATYSGANVLTF. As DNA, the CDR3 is TGTGCCACCTACTCTGGGGCCAACGTCCTGACTTTC.

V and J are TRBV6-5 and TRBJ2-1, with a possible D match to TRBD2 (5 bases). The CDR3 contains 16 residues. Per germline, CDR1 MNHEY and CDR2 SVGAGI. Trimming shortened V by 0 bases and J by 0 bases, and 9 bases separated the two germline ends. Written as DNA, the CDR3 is TGTGCCAGCAGTTACTCCGCGGGTAGCTCCTACAATGAGCAGTTCTTC. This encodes CASSYSAGSSYNEQFF.

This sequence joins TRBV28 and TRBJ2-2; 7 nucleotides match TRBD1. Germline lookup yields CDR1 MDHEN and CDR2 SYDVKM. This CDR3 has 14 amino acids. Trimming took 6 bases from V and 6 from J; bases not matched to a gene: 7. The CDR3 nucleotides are TGTGCCAGCAGCCCTCCGGACAGGCCCGGGGAGCTGTTTTTT. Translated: CASSPPDRPGELFF.

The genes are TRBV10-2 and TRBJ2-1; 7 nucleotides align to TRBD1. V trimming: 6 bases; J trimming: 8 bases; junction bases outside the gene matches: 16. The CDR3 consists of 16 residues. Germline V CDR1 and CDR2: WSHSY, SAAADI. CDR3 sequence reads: CASRTLRDSKNDEQFF. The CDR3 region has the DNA TGCGCCAGCAGAACACTAAGGGACAGCAAAAACGATGAGCAGTTCTTC.

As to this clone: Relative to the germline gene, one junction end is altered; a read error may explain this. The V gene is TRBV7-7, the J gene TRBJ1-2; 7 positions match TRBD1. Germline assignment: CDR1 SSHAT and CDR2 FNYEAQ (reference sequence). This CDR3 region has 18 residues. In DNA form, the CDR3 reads TGTGCTAGCAGCTTACCGACGGGAGCCAGGGGGATTAACTATGGCTACACCTTC. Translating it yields CASSLPTGARGINYGYTF.

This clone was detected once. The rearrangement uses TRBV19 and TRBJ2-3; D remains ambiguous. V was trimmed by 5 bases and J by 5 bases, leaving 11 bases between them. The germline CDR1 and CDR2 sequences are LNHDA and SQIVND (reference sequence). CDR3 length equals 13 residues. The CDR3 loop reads CASSEVRLDTQYF. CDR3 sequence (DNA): TGTGCCAGTAGTGAAGTGAGGTTAGATACGCAGTATTTT. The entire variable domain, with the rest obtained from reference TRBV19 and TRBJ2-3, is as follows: DGGITQSPKYLFRKEGQNVTLSCEQNLNHDAMYWYRQDPGQGLRLIYYSQIVNDFQKGDIAEGYSVSREKKESFPLTVTSAQKNPTAFYLCASSEVRLDTQYFGPGTRLTVL.

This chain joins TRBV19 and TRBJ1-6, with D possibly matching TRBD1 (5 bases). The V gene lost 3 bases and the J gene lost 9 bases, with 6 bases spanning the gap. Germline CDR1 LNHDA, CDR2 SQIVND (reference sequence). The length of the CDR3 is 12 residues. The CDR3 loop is CASSIDSSPLHF. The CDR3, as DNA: TGTGCCAGTAGTATCGACAGTTCACCCCTCCACTTT.

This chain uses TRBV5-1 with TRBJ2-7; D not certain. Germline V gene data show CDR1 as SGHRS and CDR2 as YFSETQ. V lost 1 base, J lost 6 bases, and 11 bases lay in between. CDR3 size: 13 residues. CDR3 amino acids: CASSLTVNSEQYF. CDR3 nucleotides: TGCGCCAGCAGCTTGACAGTCAATTCCGAGCAGTACTTC.

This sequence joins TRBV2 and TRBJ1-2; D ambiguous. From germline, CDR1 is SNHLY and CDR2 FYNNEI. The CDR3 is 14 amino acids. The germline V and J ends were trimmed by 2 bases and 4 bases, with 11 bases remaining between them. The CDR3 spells CASSERPDTYGYTF. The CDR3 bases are TGTGCCAGCAGTGAACGCCCCGACACCTATGGCTACACCTTC.

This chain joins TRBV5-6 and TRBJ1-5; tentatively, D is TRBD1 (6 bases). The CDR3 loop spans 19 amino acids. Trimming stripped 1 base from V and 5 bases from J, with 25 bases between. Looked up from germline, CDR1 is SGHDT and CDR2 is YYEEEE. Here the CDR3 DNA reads TGTGCCAGCAGCTTGTACGGCAGGGGCCCCGAGTCTCAGGATCAGCCCCAGCATTTT. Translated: CASSLYGRGPESQDQPQHF.